The 32 T cell receptor beta chains below were found in one sample sequenced in a study of CD8+CD57+ T cells in acquired aplastic anemia (dated by TCRdb to 2017 to 2018). For sequencing, an Illumina HiSeq 2000 was employed. Genomic DNA was used as template for profiling of TCR beta VDJ combinations and CDR3 sequences. Using fastp trimming at Q25 and MiXCR clonotype assembly, TCRdb reanalyzed the public sequencing data and kept in-frame beta chains. Each record represents a unique CDR3 protein, reported with the most common genes and DNA among its rows. The sample records 100,000 to 120,000 distinct CDR3 sequences, roughly 50% of which are singletons. The ten largest clones capture about 32% of the sample. Sequencing was done on a sample of sorted CD4+, CD8+, or CD8+CD57+ T cells (not recorded which) from PBMCs. The receptors originated from a human donor in good health, serving as a control.

The gene calls are TRBV24-1 and TRBJ1-1; TRBD1 agrees at 10 bases. The germline gives CDR1 KGHDR, CDR2 SFDVKD. This CDR3 is built from 15 residues. V dropped 5 bases and J dropped 3; count of bases not matched to a gene: 5. CDR3 loop: CATSGVGQGDTEAFF. The CDR3, as DNA: TGTGCCACCAGTGGGGTTGGACAGGGGGACACTGAAGCTTTCTTT.

The chain joins TRBV7-9 to TRBJ2-7; a weak D match, TRBD1 (7 bases). V lost 5 bases and J 5 bases, leaving 13 bases between the germline ends. Germline values: CDR1 SEHNR, CDR2 FQNEAQ (reference sequence). The CDR3 extends over 13 amino acids. For the CDR3, the DNA is TGTGCCAGCAGCCCCCAGGGGGGCGACGAGCAGTACTTC. Its translation is CASSPQGGDEQYF.

The chain employs TRBV20-1 and TRBJ2-1; 10 bases line up with TRBD2. The CDR3 covers 15 residues. Germline values: CDR1 DFQATT, CDR2 SNEGSKA (reference sequence). Germline trimming cut 1 base from V and 2 bases from J; bases unmatched to any gene: 2. In DNA, the CDR3 is TGCAGTGCTAGAGCTCTAGCGGGGGCCTACAATGAGCAGTTCTTC. Its translation is CSARALAGAYNEQFF.

The chain couples TRBV4-1 to TRBJ1-2, with 8 positions matching TRBD1. Trimming cost V 6 bases and J 2 bases; bases outside gene matches: 5. This CDR3 region has 14 residues. In germline, CDR1 is MGHRA, CDR2 YSYEKL. The CDR3 DNA reads TGCGCCAGCAGAAAGACAGGGGAAAACTATGGCTACACCTTC. Translating gives CASRKTGENYGYTF.

The rearrangement links TRBV7-2 to TRBJ1-2; weak D call: TRBD1 (5 bases). Germline values: CDR1 SGHTA, CDR2 FQGNSA. Trimming pared 3 bases from V and 4 bases from J, leaving 12 bases between. This CDR3 has 14 residues. CDR3 amino acids: CASSFQGVLYGYTF. In DNA, the CDR3 is TGTGCCAGCAGCTTTCAGGGCGTTCTCTATGGCTACACCTTC.

The chain recombines TRBV20-1 with TRBJ1-4; weak D call: TRBD1 (5 bases). This CDR3 has 12 amino acids. The germline V and J ends were trimmed by 4 bases and 8 bases, with 11 bases remaining between them. CDR1 DFQATT and CDR2 SNEGSKA come from the germline V gene (reference sequence). CDR3 DNA: TGCAGTGCTACAGGGCGGCGAGAAAAACTGTTTTTT. Its translation is CSATGRREKLFF.

This rearrangement joins TRBV19 to TRBJ1-2; D is undetermined. The CDR3 runs to 17 residues. Trimming took off 1 base at V and 1 base at J, with 16 bases between the two ends. Germline CDR1 and CDR2: LNHDA and SQIVND (reference sequence). CDR3 sequence reads: CASSIVSQHRDNYGYTF. The CDR3 region has the DNA TGTGCCAGTAGTATAGTGTCTCAGCACAGAGATAACTATGGCTACACCTTC.

This clonotype was picked up many times. CDR3 residues: CASTSAGQGAHEQYF. The CDR3 coding sequence is TGTGCCAGCACCTCCGCAGGACAGGGGGCCCACGAGCAGTACTTC. The genes are TRBV11-2 and TRBJ2-7, with 11 bases lining up with TRBD1. Germline values: CDR1 SGHAT, CDR2 FQNNGV. This CDR3 region has 15 residues. With V trimmed by 7 bases and J by 5 bases, 10 bases remained unmatched.

This clonotype was observed a handful of times. The genes are TRBV15 and TRBJ1-1; D may be TRBD1 (6 bases). Trimming cost V 5 bases and J 5 bases, with 12 bases left between them. CDR1 and CDR2 (germline): LNHNV, YYDKDF (reference sequence). The CDR3 spans 13 residues. Here the CDR3 DNA reads TGTGCCACCAGCTGGACAGTGGAAACTGAAGCTTTCTTT. Protein: CATSWTVETEAFF.

The chain combines TRBV7-3 with TRBJ1-1, with TRBD1 identical over 7 bases. Trimming took 6 bases from V and 4 from J; bases not matched to a gene: 8. The CDR3 totals 14 residues. Germline V CDR1 and CDR2: SGHTA, FQGTGA. The chain's CDR3 is CASRKTGSSTEAFF. CDR3 nucleotides: TGTGCCAGCAGGAAGACAGGGTCCAGCACTGAAGCTTTCTTT.

CDR3 sequence (DNA): TGTGCCAGCAGCTTAGATTCGGCCGGGGAGCTGTTTTTT. Translating it yields CASSLDSAGELFF. This chain connects TRBV7-6 to TRBJ2-2; no clear D gene. This CDR3 region has 13 residues. The germline V and J ends were trimmed by 1 base and 6 bases, with 6 bases remaining between them. Per the germline V gene, CDR1 is SGHVS and CDR2 is FNYEAQ. The full variable domain, with the rest looked up from reference TRBV7-6 and TRBJ2-2, is GAGVSQSPRYKVTKRGQDVALRCDPISGHVSLYWYRQALGQGPEFLTYFNYEAQQDKSGLPNDRFSAERPEGSISTLTIQRTEQRDSAMYRCASSLDSAGELFFGEGSRLTVL.

The rearrangement uses TRBV6-5 and TRBJ1-2; D is unclear. V was cut by 5 bases and J by 1 base, with 11 bases left in between. The CDR3 contains 14 residues. The germline gives CDR1 MNHEY, CDR2 SVGAGI. In DNA, the CDR3 is TGTGCCAGCAGTAACTACCGGGTTAACTATGGCTACACCTTC. Its protein is CASSNYRVNYGYTF.

This clonotype was counted at least ten times. V and J are TRBV6-2 or TRBV6-3 and TRBJ1-5; maybe TRBD1 (5 bases). The CDR3 extends over 15 amino acids. The V gene's germline CDR1 is MNHEY and CDR2 SVGEGT. Trimming took 7 bases from V and 5 from J, leaving 18 bases between them. CDR3 region: CASTLDTGFDQPQHF. The CDR3 DNA reads as TGTGCCAGCACCCTGGACACGGGTTTCGATCAGCCCCAGCATTTT.

This chain links TRBV19 with TRBJ2-7; possibly TRBD1 or TRBD2 for D (6 bases each). CDR3 length: 15 residues. Between the trimmed V and J ends, which lost 3 bases and 1 base, there was a span of 13 bases. The germline gives CDR1 LNHDA, CDR2 SQIVND (reference sequence). This CDR3 reads CASSILAGTSYEQYF. Written as DNA, the CDR3 is TGTGCCAGTAGTATTTTGGCGGGGACATCCTACGAGCAGTACTTC.

This clonotype was seen at least ten times. This CDR3 is CASSLRGAGNEQFF. The CDR3 DNA follows: TGTGCCAGCAGCTTAAGGGGGGCCGGGAATGAGCAGTTCTTC. The J gene is TRBJ2-1, the V gene TRBV7-6; D is possibly TRBD1 or TRBD2 (6 bases each). The CDR3 covers 14 residues. CDR1 is SGHVS and CDR2 is FNYEAQ in the germline V gene. V was pared by 2 bases and J by 7 bases, with 12 bases between.

The genes are TRBV19 and TRBJ1-2; the match to TRBD1 covers 7 bases. CDR1 LNHDA and CDR2 SQIVND come from the germline V gene (reference sequence). The CDR3 extends over 15 amino acids. The J segment lost 0 bases and the V segment lost 5 bases, leaving 6 bases of the junction unmatched. The CDR3 sequence is CASSPGTAANYGYTF. DNA of the CDR3: TGTGCCAGTAGTCCCGGGACAGCAGCTAACTATGGCTACACCTTC. The complete variable domain, with remaining parts taken from reference TRBV19 and TRBJ1-2, reads DGGITQSPKYLFRKEGQNVTLSCEQNLNHDAMYWYRQDPGQGLRLIYYSQIVNDFQKGDIAEGYSVSREKKESFPLTVTSAQKNPTAFYLCASSPGTAANYGYTFGSGTRLTVV.

This clonotype has ten or more counts. The rearrangement joins TRBV4-1 to TRBJ1-1, with D perhaps matching TRBD1 (5 bases). Trimming took off 5 bases at V and 2 bases at J, with 12 bases between the two ends. This CDR3 is 14 amino acids long. Per the germline V gene, CDR1 is MGHRA and CDR2 is YSYEKL. CDR3 DNA sequence: TGCGCCAGCAGCAATCCGGGGCCTAACACTGAAGCTTTCTTT. Protein: CASSNPGPNTEAFF.

This chain connects TRBV2 to TRBJ1-5, with D unclear. V dropped 8 bases and J dropped 6 bases, with 14 bases sitting between them. The V gene's germline CDR1 is SNHLY and CDR2 FYNNEI. The CDR3 is 13 residues long. The CDR3 DNA reads as TGTGCCAGCGGGTCGGGTGATGCTCAGCCCCAGCATTTT. Amino acid sequence: CASGSGDAQPQHF.

Many counts were recorded for this clonotype. The genes are TRBV5-5 and TRBJ1-2, with D hard to call. Trimming removed 1 base from V and 6 bases from J, with 7 bases in between. CDR3 length: 12 residues. Per the germline V gene, CDR1 is SGHKS and CDR2 is YYEKEE (reference sequence). The CDR3 coding sequence is TGTGCCAGCAGCTTGTTTCAGGATGGCTACACCTTC. Translation gives CASSLFQDGYTF.

This clonotype has a count of ten or more. The rearrangement uses TRBV6-2 or TRBV6-3 and TRBJ1-3; a possible D gene is TRBD1 (5 bases). From germline, CDR1 is MNHEY and CDR2 SVGEGT. V lost 0 bases and J 3 bases, leaving 9 bases between the germline ends. This CDR3 spans 15 amino acids. The CDR3, as DNA: TGTGCCAGCAGTTACTCCGGGACGGATGGAAACACCATATATTTT. This encodes CASSYSGTDGNTIYF.

Comments on this clonotype: This may be a read error, as it is one base from a much larger clone. The CDR3 protein is CASSLPPSSREAFF. The CDR3 DNA follows: TGTGCCAGCAGCTTACCCCCATCGAGCCGTGAAGCTTTCTTT. The chain has TRBV2 and TRBJ1-1; D call uncertain. The V end lost 6 bases, the J end lost 7 bases, and 18 bases lay between the germline ends. From germline, CDR1 is SNHLY and CDR2 FYNNEI. This CDR3 spans 14 amino acids.

Many counts were recorded for this clonotype. This sequence joins TRBV5-6 and TRBJ1-5, with D hard to call. This CDR3 is built from 15 residues. Germline values: CDR1 SGHDT, CDR2 YYEEEE. Between the trimmed V and J ends, which lost 1 base and 5 bases, there was a span of 13 bases. The CDR3 DNA reads TGTGCCAGCAGCTTGTACGGGTTTAGACATCAGCCCCAGCATTTT. This sequence encodes CASSLYGFRHQPQHF.

This clonotype was seen only a few times. Germline is not matched at one junction end, which may reflect a read error. The chain combines TRBV10-2 with TRBJ2-1, with D possibly TRBD1 on 5 matching bases. Per the germline V gene, CDR1 is WSHSY and CDR2 is SAAADI. This CDR3 spans 13 amino acids. CDR3 nucleotide sequence: TGCGCCAGCAGTGAGGACAGTCACAATGAGCAGTTTTTC. Its translation: CASSEDSHNEQFF.

This clonotype was seen many times. The chain employs TRBV12-3 or TRBV12-4 and TRBJ1-6, with D unclear. This CDR3 is built from 12 residues. Trimming stripped 4 bases from V and 8 bases from J, with 6 bases between. The DNA of the CDR3 is TGTGCCAGCAGTTACGGAGATTCACCCCTCCACTTT. Its translation: CASSYGDSPLHF.

This clonotype has only a few counts. The chain joins TRBV9 to TRBJ2-7; TRBD1 aligns across 9 bases. In germline, CDR1 is SGDLS, CDR2 YYNGEE. V gave up 5 bases and J gave up 6 bases; unmatched junction bases: 3. This CDR3 is 12 amino acids long. CDR3 residues: CASRRQGGEQYF. As DNA, the CDR3 is TGTGCCAGCAGGAGACAGGGGGGCGAGCAGTACTTC.

This clonotype was detected a few times. The chain uses TRBV25-1 and TRBJ1-1; D possibly corresponds to TRBD1 (6 bases). The CDR3 length is 15 residues. Germline lookup yields CDR1 MGHDK and CDR2 SYGVNS. Trimming stripped 6 bases from V and 6 bases from J, with 20 bases between. CDR3 region: CASSHLPGGRSEAFF. Here the CDR3 DNA reads TGTGCCAGCAGCCACCTCCCGGGGGGGCGATCTGAAGCTTTCTTT.

The chain employs TRBV10-3 and TRBJ1-2; 9 bases align to TRBD1. This CDR3 region has 17 residues. In germline, CDR1 is ENHRY, CDR2 SYGVKD. V trimming: 0 bases; J trimming: 3 bases; junction bases outside the gene matches: 8. CDR3 loop: CAISESNRGQDHYGYTF. CDR3 nucleotide sequence: TGTGCCATCAGTGAGTCAAACAGGGGGCAAGACCACTATGGCTACACCTTC.

This clonotype was observed at least ten times. This sequence joins TRBV2 and TRBJ2-3, with TRBD2 matching over 12 bases. Germline V gives CDR1 SNHLY, CDR2 FYNNEI. V was pared by 3 bases and J by 5 bases, with 12 bases of the junction left unmatched. The CDR3 totals 18 residues. The CDR3 nucleotides are TGTGCCAGCAGTGAGATGCACACTAGCGGGGGGCGTGGAGATACGCAGTATTTT. Translating gives CASSEMHTSGGRGDTQYF.

V gene TRBV6-1 combines with J gene TRBJ2-7; possibly TRBD1 for D (5 bases). In germline, CDR1 is MNHNS, CDR2 SASEGT. This CDR3 has 14 amino acids. Trimming took 6 bases from V and 7 from J, leaving 19 bases between them. CDR3 in amino acids: CASSQPAGFGEQYF. In nucleotides, the CDR3 is TGTGCCAGCAGCCAACCGGCAGGGTTCGGGGAGCAGTACTTC.

This clonotype occurred many times. The chain carries TRBV5-6 and TRBJ2-6; no reliable D call. CDR1 and CDR2 from the germline V gene are SGHDT and YYEEEE. CDR3 length equals 13 residues. V shed 4 bases and J shed 0 bases, with 2 bases lying between them. The DNA for the CDR3 is TGTGCCAGCAGCATCTCTGGGGCCAACGTCCTGACTTTC. Encoded protein: CASSISGANVLTF. Using reference TRBV5-6 and TRBJ2-6 for the parts outside the CDR3, the full variable domain is DAGVTQSPTHLIKTRGQQVTLRCSPKSGHDTVSWYQQALGQGPQFIFQYYEEEERQRGNFPDRFSGHQFPNYSSELNVNALLLGDSALYLCASSISGANVLTFGAGSRLTVL.

The chain carries TRBV7-8 and TRBJ1-6; D ambiguous. Germline loops: CDR1 SGHVS, CDR2 FQNEAQ. Trimming took off 2 bases at V and 10 bases at J, with 12 bases between the two ends. There are 14 residues in the CDR3. CDR3 coding DNA: TGTGCCAGCAGCTTATCCTTGACCCCATCACCCCTCCACTTT. Translation: CASSLSLTPSPLHF.

The V and J genes are TRBV29-1 and TRBJ2-7; a weak D match, TRBD1 (5 bases). CDR1 SQVTM and CDR2 ANQGSEA come from the germline V gene. V was trimmed by 4 bases and J by 2 bases, leaving 21 bases between them. The length of the CDR3 is 16 residues. The CDR3 here is CSVGGEDQGAPYEQYF. CDR3 sequence (DNA): TGCAGCGTTGGCGGAGAGGATCAGGGCGCACCCTACGAGCAGTACTTC.